The 7 T cell receptor beta chains reported below all come from one sample, sequenced in a study of T cells in Graves' hyperthyroidism and ophthalmopathy. Regions amplified from RNA transcripts were the TCR beta CDR3 regions. During a first-round RT-PCR of the TCR CDR3, the HTBI primer set was used. TCRdb reprocessed the multiplex PCR reads with MiXCR, giving one entry per CDR3 protein. The sample includes some 370,000 distinct CDR3 sequences, approximately 17% of them seen just once. Sequenced: blood. The source is a woman aged 25 to 45 with Graves' hyperthyroidism that later progressed to Graves' ophthalmopathy.

The sample holds a few counts of this clonotype. J is TRBJ2-3 and V is TRBV28, with 7 bases fitting TRBD1. Germline V gene sequence: CDR1 MDHEN, CDR2 SYDVKM. Trimming at V came to 6 bases and at J to 0 bases, leaving 9 bases not matched to a gene. The CDR3 is 16 residues long. DNA for the CDR3: TGTGCCAGCAGCTCTCCGACAGGGCCAAGCACAGATACGCAGTATTTT. Residues: CASSSPTGPSTDTQYF.

This clonotype was found many times. The genes are TRBV2 and TRBJ1-2; the D is unclear. V lost 1 base and J lost 2, with 5 bases in between. The CDR3 has 13 amino acids. Germline CDR1 is SNHLY and CDR2 is FYNNEI. The CDR3 loop reads CASSEVTNYGYTF. In nucleotides, the CDR3 is TGTGCCAGCAGTGAAGTCACAAACTATGGCTACACCTTC.

This clonotype was counted a few times. A much larger clone is a single base away; this may be a read error. CDR3 DNA sequence: TGTGCCAGCAGAGCGGGACAGGGGGCTGGGGAGCAGTACTTC. Its protein is CASRAGQGAGEQYF. This rearrangement joins TRBV9 to TRBJ2-7; 12 bases map to TRBD1. The length of the CDR3 is 14 residues. CDR1 SGDLS and CDR2 YYNGEE come from the germline V gene. After removal of 5 bases from V and 7 bases from J, the junction contained 7 bases not matched to a gene.

The gene calls are TRBV10-3 and TRBJ1-2, with D possibly TRBD1 on 6 matching bases. CDR3 length: 15 amino acids. Germline V CDR1 and CDR2: ENHRY, SYGVKD. V was shortened by 6 bases and J by 0 bases, with 14 bases between the two germline ends. The CDR3 sequence is CAIRAGTLANYGYTF. The CDR3 DNA is TGTGCCATCAGAGCCGGGACACTAGCTAACTATGGCTACACCTTC.

This clonotype turned up a few times. The chain recombines TRBV4-1 with TRBJ1-4, with D possibly matching TRBD1 (6 bases). The CDR3 covers 18 residues. CDR1 is MGHRA and CDR2 is YSYEKL in the germline V gene. V shed 0 bases and J shed 6 bases, with 20 bases lying between them. Here the CDR3 reads CASSQDSPNEQGDEKLFF. The CDR3 bases are TGCGCCAGCAGCCAAGATTCCCCCAACGAACAGGGAGATGAAAAACTGTTTTTT.

This clonotype came up many times. This sequence joins TRBV29-1 and TRBJ2-6; tentative D call: TRBD2 (5 bases). Germline-derived CDR1 and CDR2 are SQVTM and ANQGSEA. The CDR3 covers 13 residues. V shed 6 bases and J shed 8 bases, with 14 bases lying between them. In DNA, the CDR3 is TGCAGCGTCGGGGTCGGAGAAACCAACGTCCTGACTTTC. It is translated as CSVGVGETNVLTF.

The sample holds many counts of this clonotype. The chain carries TRBV27 and TRBJ1-4; D is unclear. The CDR3 is made up of 14 amino acids. CDR1 and CDR2 (germline): MNHEY, SMNVEV (reference sequence). The germline V and J ends were trimmed by 5 bases and 0 bases, with 7 bases remaining between them. The CDR3 sequence is CASSNIATNEKLFF. The CDR3 nucleotides read TGTGCCAGCAGTAACATAGCAACTAATGAAAAACTGTTTTTT.